Given below is one T cell receptor beta chain in context. The antigen is undetermined. The CDR3 has 16 residues. Unmatched junction bases numbered 9, after V lost 2 bases and J lost 5 bases. The germline gives CDR1 MNHNY, CDR2 SVGAGI (reference sequence). This specimen comes from a study of cytomegalovirus exposure and HLA in healthy donors. Study in general: Early release data held around 80 million unique TCRs from HLA-typed donors. For the approximately 360 genotyped donors, about 79% fell within the Caucasian-associated ancestry cluster.

The study ran its PCR with 60 Vbeta and 13 Jbeta primers. Per the authors' pipeline: About 9.9 million shared chains were among around 78 million unique TCR beta chains counted in a later analysis. Assay used: immunoSEQ multiplex PCR; TCRdb lists only in-frame clones, some missing. For V, J and clone size, that table is used; D and trimming come from the DNA. The sample shows some 110,000 clones, around three quarters of them seen only once. Notes on the study in general: Earlier analysis looked at TCR beta V segments, and most were productive about 87% or about 30% of the time.

The V gene is TRBV6-6, the J gene TRBJ2-5; TRBD2 matches 9 bases. The material sequenced was PBMCs. This receptor was taken from a woman younger than 35 in good health and CMV-seropositive. CDR3 DNA: TGTGCCAGCAGTTACGGGCGGGAGGGCCAGTCGGAGACCCAGTACTTC. Protein: CASSYGREGQSETQYF.